This TCR beta chain was identified during a study of T cell responses to AZD1222 COVID-19 vaccine. Looked up from germline, CDR1 is SGHNT and CDR2 is YYREEE (reference sequence). CDR3 length: 16 amino acids. Trimming removed 1 base from V and 6 bases from J; junction bases left unmatched: 7. Sequenced by immunoSEQ multiplex PCR; TCRdb stores in-frame clones only, minus some. This table has about 160,000 clones, around nine tenths appearing once. This clonotype was obtained from an adult who received the AZD1222 COVID-19 vaccine. The source was peripheral blood, collected 28 days after the second AZD1222 dose. The V and J genes are TRBV5-4 and TRBJ2-2, with 9 bases lining up with TRBD2. The DNA for the CDR3 is TGTGCCAGCAGCTTGATTCTGGCGGGGGGGCCCGGGGAGCTGTTTTTT. Translated: CASSLILAGGPGELFF.